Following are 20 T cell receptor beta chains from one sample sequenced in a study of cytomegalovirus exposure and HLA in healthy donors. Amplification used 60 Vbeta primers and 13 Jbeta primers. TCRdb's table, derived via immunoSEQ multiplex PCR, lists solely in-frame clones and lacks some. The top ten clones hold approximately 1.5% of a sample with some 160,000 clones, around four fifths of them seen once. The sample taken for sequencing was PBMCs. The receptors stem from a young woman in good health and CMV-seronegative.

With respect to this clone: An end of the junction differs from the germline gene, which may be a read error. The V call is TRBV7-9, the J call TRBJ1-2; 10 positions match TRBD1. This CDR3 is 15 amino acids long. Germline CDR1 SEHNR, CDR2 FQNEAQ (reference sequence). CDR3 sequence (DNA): TGTTCCAGCGACCCCAGGGACAGGGGCTACTATGGCTACACCTTC. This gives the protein CSSDPRDRGYYGYTF. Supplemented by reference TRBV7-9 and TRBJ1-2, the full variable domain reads DTGVSQNPRHKITKRGQNVTFRCDPISEHNRLYWYRQTLGQGPEFLTYFQNEAQLEKSRLLSDRFSAERPKGSFSTLEIQRTEQGDSAMYLCSSDPRDRGYYGYTFGSGTRLTVV.

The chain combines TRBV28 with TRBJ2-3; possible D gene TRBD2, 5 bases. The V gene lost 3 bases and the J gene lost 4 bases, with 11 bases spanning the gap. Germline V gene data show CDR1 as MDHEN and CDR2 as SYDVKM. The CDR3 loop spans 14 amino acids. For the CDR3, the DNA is TGTGCCAGCAGTTTGAATAGAGGGCCAGATACGCAGTATTTT. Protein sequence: CASSLNRGPDTQYF.

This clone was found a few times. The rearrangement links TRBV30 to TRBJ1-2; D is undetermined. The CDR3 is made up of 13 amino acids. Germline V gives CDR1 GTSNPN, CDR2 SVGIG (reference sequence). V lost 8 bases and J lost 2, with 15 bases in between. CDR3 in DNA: TGTGCCCGGGAATTGGCAGAGAACTATGGCTACACCTTC. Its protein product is CARELAENYGYTF.

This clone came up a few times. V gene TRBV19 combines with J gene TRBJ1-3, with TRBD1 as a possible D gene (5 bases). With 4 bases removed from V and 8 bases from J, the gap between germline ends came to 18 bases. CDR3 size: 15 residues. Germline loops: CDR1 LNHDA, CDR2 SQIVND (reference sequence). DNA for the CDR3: TGTGCCAGTAGTAGAGAGGCCAGGGCCCGGGACACCATATATTTT. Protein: CASSREARARDTIYF.

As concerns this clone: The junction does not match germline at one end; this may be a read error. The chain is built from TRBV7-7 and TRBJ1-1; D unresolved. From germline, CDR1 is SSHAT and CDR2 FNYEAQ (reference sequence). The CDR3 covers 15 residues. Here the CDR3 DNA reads TGTGCTAGCAGCCCAATTGGGAGAACTGACCTTGAAGCTTTCTTT. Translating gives CASSPIGRTDLEAFF. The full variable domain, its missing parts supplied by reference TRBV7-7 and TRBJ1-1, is GAGVSQSPRYKVTKRGQDVTLRCDPISSHATLYWYQQALGQGPEFLTYFNYEAQPDKSGLPSDRFSAERPEGSISTLTIQRTEQRDSAMYRCASSPIGRTDLEAFFGQGTRLTVV.

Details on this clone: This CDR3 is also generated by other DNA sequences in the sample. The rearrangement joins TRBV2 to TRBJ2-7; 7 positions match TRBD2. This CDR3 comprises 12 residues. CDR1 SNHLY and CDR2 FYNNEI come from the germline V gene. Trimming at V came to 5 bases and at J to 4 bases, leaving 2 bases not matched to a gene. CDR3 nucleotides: TGTGCCAGCAGTACCGGGGGGTACGAGCAGTACTTC. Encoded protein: CASSTGGYEQYF. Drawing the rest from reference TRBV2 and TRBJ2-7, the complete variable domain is EPEVTQTPSHQVTQMGQEVILRCVPISNHLYFYWYRQILGQKVEFLVSFYNNEISEKSEIFDDQFSVERPDGSNFTLKIRSTKLEDSAMYFCASSTGGYEQYFGPGTRLTVT.

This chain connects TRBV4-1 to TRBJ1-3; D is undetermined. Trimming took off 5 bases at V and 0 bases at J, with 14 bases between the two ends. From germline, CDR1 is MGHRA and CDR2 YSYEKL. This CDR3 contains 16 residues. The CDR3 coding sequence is TGCGCCAGCAGCGATCCCACTCCTCGCTCTGGAAACACCATATATTTT. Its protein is CASSDPTPRSGNTIYF.

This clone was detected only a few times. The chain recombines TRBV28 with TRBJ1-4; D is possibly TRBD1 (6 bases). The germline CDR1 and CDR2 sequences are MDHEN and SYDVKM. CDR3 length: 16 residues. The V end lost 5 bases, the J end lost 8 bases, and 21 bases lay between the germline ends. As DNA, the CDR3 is TGTGCCAGCAGTGGGGGGGGCGGGGCGCTTCCCGAAAAACTGTTTTTT. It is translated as CASSGGGGALPEKLFF.

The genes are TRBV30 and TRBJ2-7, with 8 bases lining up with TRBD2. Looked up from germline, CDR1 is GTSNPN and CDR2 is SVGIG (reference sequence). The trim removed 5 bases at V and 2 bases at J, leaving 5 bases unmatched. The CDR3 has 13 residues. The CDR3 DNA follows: TGTGCCTGGCGTCCGGGAGGGACCTACGAGCAGTACTTC. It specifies CAWRPGGTYEQYF.

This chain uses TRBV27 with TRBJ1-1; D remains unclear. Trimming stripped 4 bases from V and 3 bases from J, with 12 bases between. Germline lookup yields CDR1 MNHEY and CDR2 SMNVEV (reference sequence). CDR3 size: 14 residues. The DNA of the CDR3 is TGTGCCAGCAGTTCGCGAGGGTTGGACACTGAAGCTTTCTTT. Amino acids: CASSSRGLDTEAFF.

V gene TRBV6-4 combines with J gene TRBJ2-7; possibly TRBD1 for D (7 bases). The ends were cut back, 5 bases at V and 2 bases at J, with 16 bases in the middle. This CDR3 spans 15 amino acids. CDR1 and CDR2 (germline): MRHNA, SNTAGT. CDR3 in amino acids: CASSPEGAATYEQYF. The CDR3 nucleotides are TGTGCCAGCAGTCCGGAGGGGGCGGCGACCTACGAGCAGTACTTC.

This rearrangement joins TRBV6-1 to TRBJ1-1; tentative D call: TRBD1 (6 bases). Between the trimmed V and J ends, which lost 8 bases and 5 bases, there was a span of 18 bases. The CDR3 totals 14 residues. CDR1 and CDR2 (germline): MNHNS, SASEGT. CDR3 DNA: TGTGCCAGCCGGAGGGGGGAGGGAAGGACTGAAGCTTTCTTT. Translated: CASRRGEGRTEAFF.

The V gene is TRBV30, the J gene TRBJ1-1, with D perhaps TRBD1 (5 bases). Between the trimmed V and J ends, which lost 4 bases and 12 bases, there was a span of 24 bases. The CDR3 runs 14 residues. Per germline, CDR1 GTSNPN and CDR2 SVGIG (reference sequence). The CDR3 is CAWTWGGTSGVPFF. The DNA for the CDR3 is TGTGCCTGGACCTGGGGGGGGACCAGCGGAGTTCCTTTCTTT.

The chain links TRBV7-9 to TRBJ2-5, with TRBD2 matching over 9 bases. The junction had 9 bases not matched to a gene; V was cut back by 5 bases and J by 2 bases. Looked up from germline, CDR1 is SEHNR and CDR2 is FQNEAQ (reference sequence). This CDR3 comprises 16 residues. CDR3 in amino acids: CASSPGGLALQETQYF. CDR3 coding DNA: TGTGCCAGCAGCCCCGGAGGACTAGCGCTACAAGAGACCCAGTACTTC.

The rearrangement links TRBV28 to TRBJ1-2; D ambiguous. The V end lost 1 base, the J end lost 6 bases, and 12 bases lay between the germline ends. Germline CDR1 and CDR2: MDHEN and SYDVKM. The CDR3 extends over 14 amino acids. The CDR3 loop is CASSLLRLADGYTF. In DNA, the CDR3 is TGTGCCAGCAGTTTATTAAGACTCGCGGATGGCTACACCTTC.

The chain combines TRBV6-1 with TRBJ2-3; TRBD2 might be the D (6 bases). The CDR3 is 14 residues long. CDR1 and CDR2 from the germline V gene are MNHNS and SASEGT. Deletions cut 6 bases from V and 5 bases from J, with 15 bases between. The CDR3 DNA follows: TGTGCCAGCAGCCTCTGGCCGGGGGAAGATACGCAGTATTTT. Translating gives CASSLWPGEDTQYF.

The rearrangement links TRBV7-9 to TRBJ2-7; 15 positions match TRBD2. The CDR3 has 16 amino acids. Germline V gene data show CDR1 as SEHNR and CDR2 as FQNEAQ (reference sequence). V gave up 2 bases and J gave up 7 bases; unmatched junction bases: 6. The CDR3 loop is CASSLPSGTSGGEQYF. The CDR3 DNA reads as TGTGCCAGCAGCTTACCGTCCGGGACTAGCGGGGGGGAGCAGTACTTC.

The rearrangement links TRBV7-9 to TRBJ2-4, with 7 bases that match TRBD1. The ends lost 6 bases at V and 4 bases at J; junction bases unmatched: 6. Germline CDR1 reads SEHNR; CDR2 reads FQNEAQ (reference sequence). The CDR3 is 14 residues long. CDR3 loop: CASRSYRGKNIQYF. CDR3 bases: TGTGCCAGCAGATCATACAGGGGAAAAAACATTCAGTACTTC.

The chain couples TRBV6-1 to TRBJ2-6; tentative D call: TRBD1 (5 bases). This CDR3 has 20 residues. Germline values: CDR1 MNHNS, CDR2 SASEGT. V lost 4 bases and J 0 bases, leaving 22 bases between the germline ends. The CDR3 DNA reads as TGTGCCAGCAGTGGAAGGGTTGGTAGGACACTAACCTCTGGGGCCAACGTCCTGACTTTC. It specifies CASSGRVGRTLTSGANVLTF.

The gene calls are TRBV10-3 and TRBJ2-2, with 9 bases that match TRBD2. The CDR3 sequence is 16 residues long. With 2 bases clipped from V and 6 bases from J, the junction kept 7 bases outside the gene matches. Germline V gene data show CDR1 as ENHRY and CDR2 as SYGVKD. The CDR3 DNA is TGTGCCATCAGTGAGACTTCAGGCGGGGGGGCCGGGGAGCTGTTTTTT. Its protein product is CAISETSGGGAGELFF.